This is a list of T cell receptor beta chains from one sample in a study of shared clonotypes between healthy human individuals. Only in-frame clones appear in the TCRdb table, and some are missing; sequencing was by immunoSEQ multiplex PCR. The table has around 200,000 clones, roughly 70% seen once. Sequenced material: memory CD4+ T cells sorted from blood. The receptors derive from a young man in good health. Each CDR3 is given with its conserved first and last residue.

v_gene	CDR3aa
TRBV5-6	CASSLGGAGTGNTIYF
TRBV9	CASSQTQGGETQYF
TRBV11-3	CASSYGTGDGDTQYF
TRBV5-4	CASSPLGRGYTF
TRBV2	CASSEIREETQYF
TRBV28	CASSPRFDNQPQHF
TRBV5-1	CASSLVREGDNEQFF
TRBV2	CASIGKVAYNEQFF
TRBV5-4	CASSRAGPSSYNEQFF
TRBV27	CASRGGNQPQHF